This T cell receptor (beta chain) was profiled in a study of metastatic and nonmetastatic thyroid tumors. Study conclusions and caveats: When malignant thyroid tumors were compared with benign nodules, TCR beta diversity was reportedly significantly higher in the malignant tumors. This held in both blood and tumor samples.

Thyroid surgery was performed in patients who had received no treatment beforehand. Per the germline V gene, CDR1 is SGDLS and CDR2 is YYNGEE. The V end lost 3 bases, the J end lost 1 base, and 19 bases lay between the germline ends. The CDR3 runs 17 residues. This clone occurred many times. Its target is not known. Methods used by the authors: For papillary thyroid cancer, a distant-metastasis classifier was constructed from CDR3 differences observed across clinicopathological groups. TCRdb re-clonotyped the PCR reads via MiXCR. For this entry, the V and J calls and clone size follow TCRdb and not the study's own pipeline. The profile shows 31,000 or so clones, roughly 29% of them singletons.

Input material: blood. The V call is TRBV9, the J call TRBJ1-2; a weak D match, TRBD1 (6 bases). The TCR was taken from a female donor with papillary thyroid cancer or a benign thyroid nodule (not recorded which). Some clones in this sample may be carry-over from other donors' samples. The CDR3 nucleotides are TGTGCCAGCAGCGCATCCGCCGGGACATCCCATAACTATGGCTACACCTTC. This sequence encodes CASSASAGTSHNYGYTF.